These 25 T cell receptor beta chains were sequenced from one sample in a study of blood T cell repertoires in COVID-19. Assay used: immunoSEQ multiplex PCR; TCRdb lists only in-frame clones, some missing. The repertoire holds roughly 26,000 clones, with 65% to 90% as singletons. The sequenced material came from peripheral blood. Every receptor here comes from a human donor in a cohort sampled during active COVID-19.

This rearrangement joins TRBV5-1 to TRBJ2-7; 10 positions agree with TRBD1. Germline V CDR1 and CDR2: SGHRS, YFSETQ. This CDR3 has 16 amino acids. Germline trimming cut 4 bases from V and 4 bases from J; bases unmatched to any gene: 11. The CDR3 here is CASSLARQGASYEQYF. The CDR3 coding sequence is TGCGCCAGCAGCCTTGCAAGACAGGGGGCGAGTTACGAGCAGTACTTC.

The J gene is TRBJ2-1, the V gene TRBV7-3, with 7 bases matching TRBD2. J lost 6 bases, V lost 4 bases, and 3 bases had no gene match. The CDR3 is made up of 13 amino acids. Germline assignment: CDR1 SGHTA and CDR2 FQGTGA. The CDR3 here is CASSWTSSNEQFF. CDR3 nucleotides: TGTGCCAGCAGCTGGACTAGTTCCAATGAGCAGTTCTTC.

This rearrangement joins TRBV27 to TRBJ2-7; D is possibly TRBD2 (7 bases). The CDR3 covers 17 residues. Trimming removed 0 bases at V and 0 bases at J, with 15 bases between. CDR1 is MNHEY and CDR2 is SMNVEV in the germline V gene (reference sequence). This chain's CDR3 is CASSLSGGRLSSYEQYF. The CDR3 DNA follows: TGTGCCAGCAGTTTATCGGGGGGGCGACTAAGCTCCTACGAGCAGTACTTC.

This rearrangement joins TRBV12-5 to TRBJ2-1; 13 bases are shared with TRBD2. In germline, CDR1 is LGHNT, CDR2 FRNRAP. V shed 4 bases, J shed 7 bases, and the junction held 4 bases outside the gene matches. The CDR3 consists of 15 residues. The CDR3 here is CASGSGLAGSNEQFF. In DNA, the CDR3 is TGTGCTAGTGGTTCGGGACTAGCGGGAAGTAATGAGCAGTTCTTC.

The chain employs TRBV19 and TRBJ2-7, with no clear D. The CDR3 totals 12 residues. Germline loops: CDR1 LNHDA, CDR2 SQIVND (reference sequence). Trimming took 3 bases from V and 6 from J, leaving 9 bases between them. CDR3 loop: CASSIPTREQYF. The DNA for the CDR3 is TGTGCCAGTAGTATCCCGACACGCGAGCAGTACTTC.

The chain links TRBV5-1 to TRBJ1-3; D may be TRBD1 (5 bases). CDR3 length: 14 residues. Germline loops: CDR1 SGHRS, CDR2 YFSETQ. The V and J ends lost 0 bases and 4 bases respectively, with 8 bases between them. The CDR3 nucleotides read TGCGCCAGCAGCTTGGCAGGGAACGGAAACACCATATATTTT. Translation gives CASSLAGNGNTIYF.

The chain recombines TRBV18 with TRBJ2-5; 7 nucleotides agree with TRBD2. Trimming cost V 0 bases and J 3 bases; bases outside gene matches: 10. CDR3 length: 17 amino acids. From germline, CDR1 is KGHSH and CDR2 LQKENI. CDR3 DNA: TGTGCCAGCTCACCACCGATGCTAAGCGGGGCTAAAGAGACCCAGTACTTC. Translating gives CASSPPMLSGAKETQYF.

The chain uses TRBV5-4 and TRBJ2-5; unclear D gene. The V end was cut by 7 bases, the J end by 1 base, with 11 bases between. This CDR3 has 13 amino acids. Germline CDR1 reads SGHNT; CDR2 reads YYREEE (reference sequence). This chain's CDR3 is CASCSEIQETQYF. In DNA, the CDR3 is TGTGCCAGCTGCTCCGAGATCCAAGAGACCCAGTACTTC.

CDR3 sequence reads: CAWTYDWSSGNTIYF. The DNA of the CDR3 is TGTGCCTGGACCTACGACTGGAGCTCTGGAAACACCATATATTTT. This sequence joins TRBV30 and TRBJ1-3; D is unclear. The V end lost 4 bases, the J end lost 0 bases, and 13 bases lay between the germline ends. This CDR3 has 15 amino acids. Per germline, CDR1 GTSNPN and CDR2 SVGIG (reference sequence).

The chain carries TRBV6-2 or TRBV6-3 and TRBJ1-5; D gene ambiguous. Trimming took off 2 bases at V and 8 bases at J, with 13 bases between the two ends. Per germline, CDR1 MNHEY and CDR2 SVGEGT. The CDR3 length is 14 residues. The CDR3 here is CASSYVGPSEPQHF. Written as DNA, the CDR3 is TGTGCCAGCAGTTACGTTGGTCCGTCGGAGCCCCAGCATTTT.

The chain couples TRBV10-3 to TRBJ1-1; perhaps TRBD1 as D (5 bases). This CDR3 spans 14 amino acids. V was trimmed by 3 bases and J by 3 bases, leaving 11 bases between them. Germline CDR1 and CDR2: ENHRY and SYGVKD. CDR3 DNA: TGTGCCATCAGTGACAGGGCCAAGGACACTGAAGCTTTCTTT. Translated: CAISDRAKDTEAFF.

V gene TRBV12-3 or TRBV12-4 combines with J gene TRBJ2-7; D may be TRBD1 (5 bases). CDR3 length: 12 amino acids. Between the trimmed V and J ends, which lost 6 bases and 4 bases, there was a span of 10 bases. Written as DNA, the CDR3 is TGTGCCAGCAGGGATCAGGGTTACGAGCAGTACTTC. It encodes CASRDQGYEQYF.

V usage is TRBV5-6 and J usage is TRBJ1-5; 7 positions match TRBD1. The CDR3 runs 14 residues. Germline V gene sequence: CDR1 SGHDT, CDR2 YYEEEE. V was pared by 4 bases and J by 4 bases, with 5 bases of the junction left unmatched. The CDR3 bases are TGTGCCAGCAGCCTGGGACAGCTTAATCAGCCCCAGCATTTT. Its translation: CASSLGQLNQPQHF.

The chain has TRBV7-3 and TRBJ2-2, with 9 positions matching TRBD2. The germline V gene encodes CDR1 SGHTA and CDR2 FQGTGA. This CDR3 is built from 15 residues. V shed 4 bases, J shed 2 bases, and the junction held 2 bases outside the gene matches. This CDR3 reads CASSSGLANTGELFF. Here the CDR3 DNA reads TGTGCCAGCAGCTCGGGACTAGCTAACACCGGGGAGCTGTTTTTT. The full variable domain, with the rest looked up from reference TRBV7-3 and TRBJ2-2, is GAGVSQTPSNKVTEKGKYVELRCDPISGHTALYWYRQSLGQGPEFLIYFQGTGAADDSGLPNDRFFAVRPEGSVSTLKIQRTERGDSAVYLCASSSGLANTGELFFGEGSRLTVL.

This clone was found once. The chain couples TRBV18 to TRBJ1-1; possible D gene TRBD1, 5 bases. The V end was cut by 4 bases, the J end by 7 bases, with 10 bases between. The length of the CDR3 is 12 residues. Germline assignment: CDR1 KGHSH and CDR2 LQKENI. The CDR3 sequence: CASSRGTIEAFF. For the CDR3, the DNA is TGTGCCAGCTCACGGGGGACTATTGAAGCTTTCTTT.

The V gene is TRBV27, the J gene TRBJ2-2; D not resolved. The CDR3 spans 12 residues. The V end lost 2 bases, the J end lost 12 bases, and 10 bases lay between the germline ends. Per the germline V gene, CDR1 is MNHEY and CDR2 is SMNVEV (reference sequence). The CDR3 loop is CASSLQAGQLFF. Here the CDR3 DNA reads TGTGCCAGCAGTTTACAGGCAGGCCAGCTGTTTTTT.

Of note for this clone: At one boundary the junction diverges from the germline segment, which might be a read error. The rearrangement joins TRBV3-1 (or the pseudogene TRBV3-2) to TRBJ2-1; maybe TRBD2 (5 bases). Germline values: CDR1 LGHDT, CDR2 YNNKEL (reference sequence). The CDR3 has 15 residues. The chain's CDR3 is CASSQEGVDYYEQFF. The CDR3 DNA sequence: TGTGCCAGCAGCCAAGAAGGCGTCGACTACTATGAGCAGTTCTTC.

The V and J genes are TRBV19 and TRBJ2-7; the match to TRBD2 covers 14 bases. The CDR3 has 15 amino acids. Germline-derived CDR1 and CDR2 are LNHDA and SQIVND (reference sequence). The V and J ends lost 7 bases and 6 bases, in that order; junction bases with no gene match: 8. CDR3 bases: TGTGCCAGTACCCCGACTAGCGGGAGGGATCGCGAGCAGTACTTC. Amino acids: CASTPTSGRDREQYF.

The V gene is TRBV5-1, the J gene TRBJ2-1; D is possibly TRBD1 (6 bases). Trimming took off 4 bases at V and 0 bases at J, with 14 bases between the two ends. The CDR3 sequence is 16 residues long. Germline CDR1 SGHRS, CDR2 YFSETQ. CDR3 amino acids: CASSPYGQSSYNEQFF. In DNA form, the CDR3 reads TGCGCCAGCAGCCCATACGGACAGAGCTCCTACAATGAGCAGTTCTTC.

This chain connects TRBV5-8 to TRBJ2-3; 15 positions agree with TRBD2. Germline trimming cut 4 bases from V and 0 bases from J; bases unmatched to any gene: 6. Looked up from germline, CDR1 is SGHTS and CDR2 is YDEGEE. This CDR3 spans 18 amino acids. CDR3 sequence: CASSPGLAGGDSTDTQYF. Here the CDR3 DNA reads TGTGCCAGCAGCCCGGGACTAGCGGGAGGCGATAGCACAGATACGCAGTATTTT.

J is TRBJ2-2 and V is TRBV4-3; a weak D match, TRBD1 (6 bases). Germline CDR1 and CDR2: LGHNA and YSLEER. The CDR3 contains 16 residues. V lost 4 bases to trimming and J lost 6 bases, with 18 bases between them. As DNA, the CDR3 is TGCGCCAGCAGCCCAGCCCCCTGGGGGCCGTCCGGGGAGCTGTTTTTT. Amino acids: CASSPAPWGPSGELFF.

This chain connects TRBV27 to TRBJ1-5; tentatively, D is TRBD1 (6 bases). The V end was cut by 1 base, the J end by 9 bases, with 19 bases between. The CDR3 spans 16 residues. Germline assignment: CDR1 MNHEY and CDR2 SMNVEV (reference sequence). The CDR3 loop is CASSLYRDTGMGPQHF. For the CDR3, the DNA is TGTGCCAGCAGTTTATACCGGGACACTGGGATGGGGCCCCAGCATTTT.

The gene calls are TRBV5-4 and TRBJ1-1, with 8 bases lining up with TRBD1. The J segment lost 5 bases and the V segment lost 2 bases, leaving 11 bases of the junction unmatched. CDR3 length: 16 residues. Germline values: CDR1 SGHNT, CDR2 YYREEE (reference sequence). The CDR3 is CASSFDRGLLETEAFF. CDR3 DNA sequence: TGTGCCAGCAGCTTTGACAGGGGATTGTTGGAGACTGAAGCTTTCTTT.

Here the CDR3 DNA reads TGTGCCACCAGCAGAGATCTAGCGGGAGACACAGATACGCAGTATTTT. Protein product: CATSRDLAGDTDTQYF. The rearrangement joins TRBV15 to TRBJ2-3, with 10 bases that match TRBD2. Germline V lookup: CDR1 LNHNV, CDR2 YYDKDF (reference sequence). The trim removed 0 bases at V and 2 bases at J, leaving 2 bases unmatched. The CDR3 contains 16 residues.

The V call is TRBV27, the J call TRBJ2-1; D gene unclear. Between the trimmed V and J ends, which lost 6 bases and 3 bases, there was a span of 9 bases. The germline CDR1 and CDR2 sequences are MNHEY and SMNVEV (reference sequence). CDR3 length: 13 amino acids. This CDR3 reads CASSDGVYNEQFF. The CDR3 DNA follows: TGTGCCAGCAGCGACGGAGTCTACAATGAGCAGTTCTTC.